These 2 T cell receptor beta chains share one sample of origin, sequenced in a study of response to subunit inactivated influenza vaccine. In TCRdb, the RT-PCR reads were re-called with MiXCR into one record per CDR3 protein. The data contain about 480,000 distinct CDR3 sequences, 10% to 15% of them singletons. Sample: PBMCs from blood, taken more than 35 days after vaccination. These receptors were collected from a man aged 50 to 60 who received an inactivated influenza vaccine.

This chain connects TRBV20-1 to TRBJ2-1; 8 nucleotides agree with TRBD1. The CDR3 spans 16 residues. The germline V gene encodes CDR1 DFQATT and CDR2 SNEGSKA (reference sequence). Trimming took 3 bases from V and 9 from J; bases not matched to a gene: 16. CDR3 in DNA: TGCAGTGCTAGTTCCGACAGGGGCTGGTGGTTATCTGAGCAGTTCTTC. Translated, it gives CSASSDRGWWLSEQFF.

The chain links TRBV7-2 to TRBJ2-3; the D is unclear. Looked up from germline, CDR1 is SGHTA and CDR2 is FQGNSA. V lost 5 bases, J lost 5 bases, and 11 bases lay in between. The CDR3 extends over 13 amino acids. CDR3 loop: CASSPNLVDTQYF. As DNA, the CDR3 is TGTGCCAGCAGCCCGAACTTAGTAGATACGCAGTATTTT. The complete variable domain, with remaining parts taken from reference TRBV7-2 and TRBJ2-3, reads GAGVSQSPSNKVTEKGKDVELRCDPISGHTALYWYRQSLGQGLEFLIYFQGNSAPDKSGLPSDRFSAERTGGSVSTLTIQRTQQEDSAVYLCASSPNLVDTQYFGPGTRLTVL.